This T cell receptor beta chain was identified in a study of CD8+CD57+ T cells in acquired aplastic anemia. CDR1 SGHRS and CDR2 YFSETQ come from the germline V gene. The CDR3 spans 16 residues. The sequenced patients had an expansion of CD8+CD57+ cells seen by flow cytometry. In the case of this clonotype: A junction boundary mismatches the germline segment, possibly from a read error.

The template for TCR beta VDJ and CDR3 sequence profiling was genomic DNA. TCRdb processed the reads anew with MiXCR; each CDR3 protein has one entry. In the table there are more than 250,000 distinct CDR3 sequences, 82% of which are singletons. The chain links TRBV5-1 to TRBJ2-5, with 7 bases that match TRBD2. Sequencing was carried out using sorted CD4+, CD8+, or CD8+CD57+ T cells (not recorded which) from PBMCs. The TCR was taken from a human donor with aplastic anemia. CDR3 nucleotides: TGTGCCAGCAGCGGGGATGGGGGAGGTGGCGGCGAGACCCAGTACTTC. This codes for CASSGDGGGGGETQYF.